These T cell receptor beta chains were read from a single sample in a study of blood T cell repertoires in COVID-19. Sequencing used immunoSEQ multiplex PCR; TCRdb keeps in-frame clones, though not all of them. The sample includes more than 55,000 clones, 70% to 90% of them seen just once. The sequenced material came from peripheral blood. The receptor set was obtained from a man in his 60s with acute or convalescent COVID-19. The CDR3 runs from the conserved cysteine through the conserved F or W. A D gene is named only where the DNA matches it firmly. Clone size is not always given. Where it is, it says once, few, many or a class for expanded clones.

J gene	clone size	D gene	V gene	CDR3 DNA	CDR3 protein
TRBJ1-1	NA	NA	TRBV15	TGTGCCACCAGCAGAGTAGGGGCGCGGACTGAAGCTTTCTTT	CATSRVGARTEAFF
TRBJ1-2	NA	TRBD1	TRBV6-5	TGTGCCAGCAGTTACTCGGTCAGGGGGCGGAACTATGGCTACACCTTC	CASSYSVRGRNYGYTF
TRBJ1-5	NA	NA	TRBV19	TGTGCCAGTAGTACGCGGGACGGTTACAATCAGCCCCAGCATTTT	CASSTRDGYNQPQHF
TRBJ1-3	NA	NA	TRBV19	TGTGCCAGTAGTCGCCCAGGGATCTCTGGAAACACCATATATTTT	CASSRPGISGNTIYF
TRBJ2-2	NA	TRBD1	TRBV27	TGTGCCAGCAGTTTATGGGGGCAGGGGGTCAGCACCGGGGAGCTGTTTTTT	CASSLWGQGVSTGELFF
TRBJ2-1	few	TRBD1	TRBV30	TGTGCCTGGGCCCCCCCTAACAGGGGGAACAATGAGCAGTTCTTC	CAWAPPNRGNNEQFF
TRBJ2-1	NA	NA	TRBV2	TGTGCGGGGCGGACCCGGAGCTCCTACAATGAGCAGTTCTTC	CAGRTRSSYNEQFF
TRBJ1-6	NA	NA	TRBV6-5	TGTGCCAGCAAGGTCCAGACAGGTTATAATTCACCCCTCCACTTT	CASKVQTGYNSPLHF
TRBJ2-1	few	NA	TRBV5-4	TGTGCCAGCAGCCACCCGACAGAGGATGAGCAGTTCTTC	CASSHPTEDEQFF
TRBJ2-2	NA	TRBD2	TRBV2	TGTGCCAGCCTCGAGGGGAGCGGGGCGGGAACCGGGGAGCTGTTTTTT	CASLEGSGAGTGELFF
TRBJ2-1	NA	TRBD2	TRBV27	TGTGCCAGCGGAAAACTAGCGGGAGACCTATACAATGAGCAGTTCTTC	CASGKLAGDLYNEQFF
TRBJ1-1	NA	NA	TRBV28	TGTGCCAGCAGTTTATTGGGGGGGCGAACTGAAGCTTTCTTT	CASSLLGGRTEAFF
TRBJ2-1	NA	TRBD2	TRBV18	TGTGCCAGCTCACCCTCGACTAGCGGGCCACAAACCTACAATGAGCAGTTCTTC	CASSPSTSGPQTYNEQFF
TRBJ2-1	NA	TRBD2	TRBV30	TGTGCCTGGAGTGGTAAACCCGGACTAGCCGAATACCCCTACAATGAGCAGTTCTTC	CAWSGKPGLAEYPYNEQFF
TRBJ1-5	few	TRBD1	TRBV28	TGTGCCAGCAGTCAAGGAGGGGGCGCCGATCAGCCCCAGCATTTT	CASSQGGGADQPQHF
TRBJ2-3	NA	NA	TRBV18	TGTGCCAGCTCACCACGGGTAGCGCGCAACACAGATACGCAGTATTTT	CASSPRVARNTDTQYF
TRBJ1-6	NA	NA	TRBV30	TGTGCCTGGAGTGTTCCAGGGAGGGATTCACCCCTCCACTTT	CAWSVPGRDSPLHF
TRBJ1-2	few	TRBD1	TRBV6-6	TGTGCCAGCAGTTACTCGCCAGGGGGGAACTATGGCTACACCTTC	CASSYSPGGNYGYTF
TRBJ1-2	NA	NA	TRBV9	TGTGCCAGCAGCCCCCAGGACAGTTGGGGCTACACCTTC	CASSPQDSWGYTF
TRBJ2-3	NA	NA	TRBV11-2	TGTGCCAGCAGCCCAGGGACACTTATTTCGGCAGATACGCAGTATTTT	CASSPGTLISADTQYF
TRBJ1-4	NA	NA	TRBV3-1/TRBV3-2	TGTGCCAGCAGCCCCCTCAGGGGTGGCGAAAAACTGTTTTTT	CASSPLRGGEKLFF
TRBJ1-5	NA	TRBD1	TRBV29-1	TGCAGCGTCCTCACAGGGGCTGGCAATCAGCCCCAGCATTTT	CSVLTGAGNQPQHF
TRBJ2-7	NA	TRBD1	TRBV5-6	TGTGCCAGCAGCTTGGGCCGGGACAGGGGCTACGAGCAGTACTTC	CASSLGRDRGYEQYF
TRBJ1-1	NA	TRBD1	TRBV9	TGTGCCAGCAGCCCGAGAGGGGGACAGGGAGGGAACACTGAAGCTTTCTTT	CASSPRGGQGGNTEAFF
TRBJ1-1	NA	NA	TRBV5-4	TGTGCCATCGAGAGGGGGGGGGCGAGCACTGAAGCTTTCTTT	CAIERGGASTEAFF
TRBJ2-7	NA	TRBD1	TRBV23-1	TGCGCCAGCAGTCATCAACGACAGGGCTTCTCCTACGAGCAGTACTTC	CASSHQRQGFSYEQYF
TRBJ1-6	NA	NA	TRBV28	TGTGCCAGCAGTTTATTGGGTTTCGAGGATTCACCCCTCCACTTT	CASSLLGFEDSPLHF